The present TCR beta chain was sequenced within a study of T cell changes during pregnancy in multiple sclerosis. Here immunoSEQ multiplex PCR was the method, and the copy in TCRdb shows in-frame clones only, minus some. The table has about 40,000 clones, approximately 94% seen once. This CDR3 is 13 amino acids long. CDR1 is SGHRS, CDR2 YFSETQ, per germline. The V and J ends lost 4 bases and 3 bases respectively, with 11 bases between them. The sample in question was CD4+ T cells from peripheral blood mononuclear cells, obtained after pregnancy. The rearrangement links TRBV5-1 to TRBJ2-7; maybe TRBD1 (6 bases). The clonotype was recovered from a female donor with multiple sclerosis, enrolled in a pregnancy study. The CDR3 nucleotides read TGCGCCAGCAGCCCGGACAGTTTCTACGAGCAGTACTTC. This translates into CASSPDSFYEQYF.